This T cell receptor beta chain was identified in a study of blood T cell repertoires in COVID-19. Study summary: The analysed material was cDNA or gDNA that came from T cells, B-cell-depleted T cells, or PBMCs.

In the study's own analysis: Reference gene primer amplification gave estimated nucleated cell counts. Sequencing was performed with immunoSEQ multiplex PCR; in TCRdb, only in-frame clones are kept and a portion is missing. Clone size and V and J calls were adopted from that table, with D and trimming inferred from the DNA. The table shows 100,000 to 150,000 clones, with 55% to 70% occurring only once. Germline CDR1 reads MGHRA; CDR2 reads YSYEKL. This CDR3 is 15 amino acids long. V dropped 0 bases and J dropped 0 bases, with 8 bases sitting between them. This clonotype originated in a woman in her 70s with acute or convalescent COVID-19. The sequenced sample was peripheral blood. The V call is TRBV4-1, the J call TRBJ1-2, with no clear D. CDR3 sequence (DNA): TGCGCCAGCAGCCAAGAATGGGAGCCTAACTATGGCTACACCTTC. This codes for CASSQEWEPNYGYTF.